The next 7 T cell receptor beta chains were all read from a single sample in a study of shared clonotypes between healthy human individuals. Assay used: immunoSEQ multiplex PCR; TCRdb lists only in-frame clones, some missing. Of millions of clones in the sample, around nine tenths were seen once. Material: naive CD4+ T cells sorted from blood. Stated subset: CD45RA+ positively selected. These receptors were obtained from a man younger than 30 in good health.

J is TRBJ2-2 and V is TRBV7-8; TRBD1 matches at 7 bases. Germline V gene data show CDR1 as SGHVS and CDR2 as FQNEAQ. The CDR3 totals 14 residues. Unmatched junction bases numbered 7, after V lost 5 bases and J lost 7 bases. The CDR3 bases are TGTGCCAGCAGCCCAGACAGGGCGAACGGGGAGCTGTTTTTT. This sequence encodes CASSPDRANGELFF.

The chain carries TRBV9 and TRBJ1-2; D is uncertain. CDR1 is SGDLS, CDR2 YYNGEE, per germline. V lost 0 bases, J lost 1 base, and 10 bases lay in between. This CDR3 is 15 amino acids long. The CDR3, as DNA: TGTGCCAGCAGCGTAGGGAGAGGGTTTAACTATGGCTACACCTTC. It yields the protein CASSVGRGFNYGYTF.

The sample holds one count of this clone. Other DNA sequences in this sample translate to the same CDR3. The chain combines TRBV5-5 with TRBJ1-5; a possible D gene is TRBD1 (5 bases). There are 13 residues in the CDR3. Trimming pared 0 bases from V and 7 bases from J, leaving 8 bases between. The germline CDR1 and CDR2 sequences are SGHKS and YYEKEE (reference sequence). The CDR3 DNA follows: TGTGCCAGCAGCTTGGCAGGGAACCAGCCCCAGCATTTT. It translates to CASSLAGNQPQHF.

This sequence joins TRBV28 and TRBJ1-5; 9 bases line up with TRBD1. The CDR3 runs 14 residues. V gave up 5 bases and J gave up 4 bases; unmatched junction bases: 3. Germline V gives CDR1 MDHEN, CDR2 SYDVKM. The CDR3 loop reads CASSEQGANQPQHF. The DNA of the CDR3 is TGTGCCAGCAGTGAACAGGGGGCGAATCAGCCCCAGCATTTT.

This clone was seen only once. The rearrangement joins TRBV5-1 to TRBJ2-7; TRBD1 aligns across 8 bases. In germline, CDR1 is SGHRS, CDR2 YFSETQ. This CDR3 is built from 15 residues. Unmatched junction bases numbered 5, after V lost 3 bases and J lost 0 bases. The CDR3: CASSWTGMLSYEQYF. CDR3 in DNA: TGCGCCAGCAGCTGGACAGGGATGCTCTCCTACGAGCAGTACTTC.

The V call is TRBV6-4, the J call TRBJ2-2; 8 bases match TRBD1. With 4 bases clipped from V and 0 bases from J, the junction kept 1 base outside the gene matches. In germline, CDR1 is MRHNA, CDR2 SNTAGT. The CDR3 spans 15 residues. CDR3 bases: TGTGCCAGCAGTGGGACAGGGTCGAACACCGGGGAGCTGTTTTTT. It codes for CASSGTGSNTGELFF.

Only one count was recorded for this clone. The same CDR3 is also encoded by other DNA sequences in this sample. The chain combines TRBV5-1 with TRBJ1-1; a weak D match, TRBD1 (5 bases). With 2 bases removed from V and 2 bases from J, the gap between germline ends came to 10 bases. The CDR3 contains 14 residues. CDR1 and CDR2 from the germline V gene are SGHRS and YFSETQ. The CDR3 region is CASSFSGGNTEAFF. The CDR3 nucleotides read TGCGCCAGCAGCTTTTCTGGGGGTAACACTGAAGCTTTCTTT.